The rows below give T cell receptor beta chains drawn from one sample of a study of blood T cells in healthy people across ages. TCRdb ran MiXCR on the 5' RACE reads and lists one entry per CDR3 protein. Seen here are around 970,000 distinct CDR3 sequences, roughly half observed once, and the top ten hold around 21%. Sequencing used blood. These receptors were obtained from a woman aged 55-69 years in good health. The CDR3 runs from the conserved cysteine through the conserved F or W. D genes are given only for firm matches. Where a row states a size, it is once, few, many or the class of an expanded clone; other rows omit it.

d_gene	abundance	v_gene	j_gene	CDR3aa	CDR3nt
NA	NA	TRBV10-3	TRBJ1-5	CAISEAGGGGNQPQHF	TGTGCCATCAGTGAGGCCGGAGGGGGGGGCAATCAGCCCCAGCATTTT
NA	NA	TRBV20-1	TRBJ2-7	CSARVAGTEQYF	TGCAGTGCTAGAGTGGCAGGGACGGAGCAGTACTTC
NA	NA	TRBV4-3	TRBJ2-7	CASSRRQDHHEQYF	TGCGCCAGCAGCCGCCGACAGGATCACCACGAGCAGTACTTC
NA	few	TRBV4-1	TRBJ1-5	CASSQDVRGNQPQHF	TGCGCCAGCAGCCAAGACGTCCGAGGCAATCAGCCCCAGCATTTT
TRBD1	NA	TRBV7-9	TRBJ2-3	CASGVWGQGSTDTQYF	TGTGCCAGCGGCGTGTGGGGACAGGGTAGCACAGATACGCAGTATTTT
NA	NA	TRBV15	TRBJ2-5	CATGRKGSGYERYF	TGTGCCACCGGTAGGAAAGGCAGCGGCTACGAGCGGTACTTC
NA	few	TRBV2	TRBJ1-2	CASSGWMEANYGYTF	TGTGCCAGCAGTGGTTGGATGGAAGCTAACTATGGCTACACCTTC
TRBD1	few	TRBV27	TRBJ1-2	CASSPSGGEQAYGYTF	TGTGCCAGCAGTCCGTCAGGGGGGGAGCAAGCCTATGGCTACACCTTC
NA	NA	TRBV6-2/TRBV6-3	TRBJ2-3	CASSDFGAAGGDTQYF	TGTGCCAGCAGTGATTTCGGGGCAGCAGGTGGAGATACGCAGTATTTT
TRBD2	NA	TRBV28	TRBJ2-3	CASSRPSSGVANTQYF	TGTGCCAGCAGCCGCCCCTCTAGCGGGGTGGCGAATACGCAGTATTTT